This TCR beta chain was recorded in a study of blood T cells in healthy people across ages. Study observations and caveats: Investigators viewed diversity estimates from one million T cells as underestimates, the study reported.

On this clonotype itself: Its antigen is currently unknown.

A second PCR of roughly 7 to 11 cycles used a sample-barcoded 5' primer and a J-beta primer mix. MiXCR, applied by TCRdb to the 5' RACE reads, yields one record per CDR3 protein. The data contain 1.5 million to 2 million distinct CDR3 sequences, 28% of them singletons. Germline trimming cut 0 bases from V and 5 bases from J; bases unmatched to any gene: 0. Germline CDR1 SGDLS, CDR2 YYNGEE. The CDR3 runs to 14 residues. The V gene is TRBV9, the J gene TRBJ2-5, with 11 positions matching TRBD2. The receptor comes from a woman under 40 in good health. The specimen sequenced was blood. The CDR3, as DNA: TGTGCCAGCAGCGTAGCTAGCGGGAGGGAGACCCAGTACTTC. Its protein product is CASSVASGRETQYF.